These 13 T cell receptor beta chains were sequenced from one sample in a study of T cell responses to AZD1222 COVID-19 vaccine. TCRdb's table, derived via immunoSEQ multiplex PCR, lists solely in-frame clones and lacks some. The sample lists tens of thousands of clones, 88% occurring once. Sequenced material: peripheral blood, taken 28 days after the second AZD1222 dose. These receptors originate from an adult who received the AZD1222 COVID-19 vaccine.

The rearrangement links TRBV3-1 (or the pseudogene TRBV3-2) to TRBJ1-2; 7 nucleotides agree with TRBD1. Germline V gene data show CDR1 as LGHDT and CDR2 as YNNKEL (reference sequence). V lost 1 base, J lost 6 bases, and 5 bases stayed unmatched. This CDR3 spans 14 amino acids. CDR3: CASSQARGVHGYTF. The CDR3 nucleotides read TGTGCCAGCAGCCAAGCCAGGGGGGTACATGGCTACACCTTC.

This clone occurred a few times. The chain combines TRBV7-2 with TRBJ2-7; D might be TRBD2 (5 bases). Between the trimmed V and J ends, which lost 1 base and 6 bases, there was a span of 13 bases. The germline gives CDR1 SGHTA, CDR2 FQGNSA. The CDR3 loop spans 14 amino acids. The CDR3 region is CASSLGPVRGEQYF. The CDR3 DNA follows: TGTGCCAGCAGCTTAGGACCGGTACGGGGCGAGCAGTACTTC.

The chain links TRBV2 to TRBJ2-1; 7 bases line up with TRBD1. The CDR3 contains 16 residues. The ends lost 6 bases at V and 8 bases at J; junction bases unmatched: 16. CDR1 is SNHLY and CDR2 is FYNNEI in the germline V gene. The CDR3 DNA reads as TGTGCCAGCAGACAAGCGAGGAGGACAGGTGGGGATGAGCAGTTCTTC. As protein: CASRQARRTGGDEQFF.

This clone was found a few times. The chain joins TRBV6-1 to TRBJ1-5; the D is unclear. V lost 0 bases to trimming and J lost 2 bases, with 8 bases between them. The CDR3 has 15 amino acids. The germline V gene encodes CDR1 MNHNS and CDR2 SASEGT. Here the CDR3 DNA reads TGTGCCAGCAGTGAAGCTGGCGGCGGCAATCAGCCCCAGCATTTT. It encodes CASSEAGGGNQPQHF.

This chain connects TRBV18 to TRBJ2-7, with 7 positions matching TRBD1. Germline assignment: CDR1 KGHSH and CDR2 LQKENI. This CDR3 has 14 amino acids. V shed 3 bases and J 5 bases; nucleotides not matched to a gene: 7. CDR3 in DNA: TGTGCCAGCTCACCGAGCGACAGGGCGAACGAGCAGTACTTC. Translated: CASSPSDRANEQYF.

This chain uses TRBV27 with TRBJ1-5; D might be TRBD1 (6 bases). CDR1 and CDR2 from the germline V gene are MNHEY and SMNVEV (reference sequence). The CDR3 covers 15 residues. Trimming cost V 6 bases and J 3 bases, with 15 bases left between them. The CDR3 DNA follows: TGTGCCAGCAGACCTGGGGGGCAGCCCAATCAGCCCCAGCATTTT. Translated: CASRPGGQPNQPQHF.

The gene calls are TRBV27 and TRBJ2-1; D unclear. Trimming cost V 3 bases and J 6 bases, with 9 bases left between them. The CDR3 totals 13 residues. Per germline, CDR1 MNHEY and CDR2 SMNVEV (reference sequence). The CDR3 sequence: CASSFSAGNEQFF. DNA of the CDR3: TGTGCCAGCAGTTTTTCGGCCGGCAATGAGCAGTTCTTC.

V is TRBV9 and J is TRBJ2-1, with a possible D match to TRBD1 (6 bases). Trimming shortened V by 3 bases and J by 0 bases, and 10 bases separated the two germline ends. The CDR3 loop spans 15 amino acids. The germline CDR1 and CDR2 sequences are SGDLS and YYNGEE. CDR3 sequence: CASSAQGSSYNEQFF. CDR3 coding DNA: TGTGCCAGCAGCGCGCAGGGGAGCTCCTACAATGAGCAGTTCTTC.

CDR3 protein: CASSLFGQGGYGYTF. The CDR3 DNA is TGTGCCAGCAGCTTGTTTGGGCAGGGGGGATATGGCTACACCTTC. J is TRBJ1-2 and V is TRBV5-6, with 7 bases that match TRBD1. The CDR3 length is 15 residues. From germline, CDR1 is SGHDT and CDR2 YYEEEE. With 1 base clipped from V and 5 bases from J, the junction kept 8 bases outside the gene matches.

The CDR3 reads CASTSENTGELFF. CDR3 sequence (DNA): TGTGCCAGCACGTCGGAGAACACCGGGGAGCTGTTTTTT. This chain links TRBV6-5 with TRBJ2-2; no clear D. The CDR3 covers 13 residues. V was pared by 7 bases and J by 1 base, with 7 bases between. CDR1 and CDR2 from the germline V gene are MNHEY and SVGAGI.

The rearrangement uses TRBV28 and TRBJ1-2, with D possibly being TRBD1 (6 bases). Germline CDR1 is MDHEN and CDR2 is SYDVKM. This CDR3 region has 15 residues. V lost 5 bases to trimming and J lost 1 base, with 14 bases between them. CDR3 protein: CASSNYGGLNYGYTF. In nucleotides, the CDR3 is TGTGCCAGCAGTAATTACGGGGGGCTTAACTATGGCTACACCTTC.

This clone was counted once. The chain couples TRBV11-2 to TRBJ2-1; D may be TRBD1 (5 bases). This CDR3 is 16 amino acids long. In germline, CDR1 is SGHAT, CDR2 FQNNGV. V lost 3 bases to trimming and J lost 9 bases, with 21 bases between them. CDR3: CASSLNSGHRLGEQFF. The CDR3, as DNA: TGTGCCAGCAGCTTGAATTCAGGCCACAGGCTCGGTGAGCAGTTCTTC. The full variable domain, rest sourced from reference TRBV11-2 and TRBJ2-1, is EAGVAQSPRYKIIEKRQSVAFWCNPISGHATLYWYQQILGQGPKLLIQFQNNGVVDDSQLPKDRFSAERLKGVDSTLKIQPAKLEDSAVYLCASSLNSGHRLGEQFFGPGTRLTVL.

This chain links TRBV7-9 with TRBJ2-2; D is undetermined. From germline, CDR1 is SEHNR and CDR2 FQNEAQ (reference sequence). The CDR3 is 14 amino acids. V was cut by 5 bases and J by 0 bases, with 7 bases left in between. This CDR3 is CASSPGTNTGELFF. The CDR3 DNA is TGTGCCAGCAGCCCAGGAACGAACACCGGGGAGCTGTTTTTT.